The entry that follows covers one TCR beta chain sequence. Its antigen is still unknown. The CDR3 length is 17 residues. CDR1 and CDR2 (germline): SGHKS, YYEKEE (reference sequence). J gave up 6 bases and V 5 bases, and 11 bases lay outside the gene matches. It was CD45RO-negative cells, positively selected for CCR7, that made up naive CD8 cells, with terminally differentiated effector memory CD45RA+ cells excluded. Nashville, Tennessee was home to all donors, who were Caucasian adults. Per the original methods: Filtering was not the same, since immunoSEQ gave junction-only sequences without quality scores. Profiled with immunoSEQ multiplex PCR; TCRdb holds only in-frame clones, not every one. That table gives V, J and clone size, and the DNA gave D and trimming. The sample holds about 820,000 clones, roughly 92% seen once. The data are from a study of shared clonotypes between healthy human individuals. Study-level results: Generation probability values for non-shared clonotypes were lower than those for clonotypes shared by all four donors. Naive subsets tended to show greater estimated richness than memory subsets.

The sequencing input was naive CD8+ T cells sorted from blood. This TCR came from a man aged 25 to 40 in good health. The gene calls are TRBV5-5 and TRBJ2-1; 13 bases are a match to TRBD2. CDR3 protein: CASSPSPGTSGINEQFF. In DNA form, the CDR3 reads TGTGCCAGCAGTCCCTCCCCCGGGACTAGCGGGATCAATGAGCAGTTCTTC.